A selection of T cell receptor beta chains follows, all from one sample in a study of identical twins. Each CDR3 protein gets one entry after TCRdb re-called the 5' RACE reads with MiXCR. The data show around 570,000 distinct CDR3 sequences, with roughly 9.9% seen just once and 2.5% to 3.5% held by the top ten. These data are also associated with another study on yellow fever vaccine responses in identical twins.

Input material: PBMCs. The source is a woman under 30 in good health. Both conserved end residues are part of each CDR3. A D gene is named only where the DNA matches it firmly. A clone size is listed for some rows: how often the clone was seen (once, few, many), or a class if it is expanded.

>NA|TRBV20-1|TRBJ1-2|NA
CSATLTGANYGYTF
TGCAGTGCTACCCTGACAGGAGCTAACTATGGCTACACCTTC
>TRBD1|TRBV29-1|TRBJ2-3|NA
CSVQGQVSTDTQYF
TGCAGCGTTCAGGGACAGGTCAGCACAGATACGCAGTATTTT
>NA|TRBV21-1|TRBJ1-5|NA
CASSREGQANQPQHF
TGTGCCAGCAGCAGGGAGGGACAGGCAAATCAGCCCCAGCATTTT
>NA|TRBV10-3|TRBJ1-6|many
CAISPQGAANSPLHF
TGTGCCATCAGTCCACAGGGTGCGGCTAATTCACCCCTCCACTTT
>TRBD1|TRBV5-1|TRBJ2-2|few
CASRWGQANTGELFF
TGCGCCAGCAGGTGGGGACAGGCGAACACCGGGGAGCTGTTTTTT
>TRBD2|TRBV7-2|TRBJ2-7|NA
CASSDTAGGLYEQYF
TGTGCCAGCAGCGACACAGCGGGAGGTCTCTACGAGCAGTACTTC
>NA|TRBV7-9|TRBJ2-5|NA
CASSSHLGDTQETQYF
TGTGCCAGCAGCTCCCATCTGGGGGATACCCAAGAGACCCAGTACTTC
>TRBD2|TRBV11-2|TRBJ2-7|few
CASSFTGEGPSYEQYF
TGTGCCAGCAGCTTTACGGGGGAGGGGCCGTCCTACGAGCAGTACTTC
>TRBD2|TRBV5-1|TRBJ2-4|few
CASSSKGLENIQYF
TGCGCCAGCAGCTCTAAGGGACTAGAGAACATTCAGTACTTC
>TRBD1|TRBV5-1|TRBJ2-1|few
CASSTGQFGYEQFF
TGCGCCAGCAGCACGGGACAGTTCGGCTATGAGCAGTTCTTC
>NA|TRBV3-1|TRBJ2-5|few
CASSHTGTYQYF
TGTGCCAGCAGCCATACTGGGACTTACCAGTACTTC
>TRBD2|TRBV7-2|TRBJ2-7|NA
CASSLFGGGSSYEQYF
TGTGCCAGCAGCTTATTCGGGGGGGGAAGCTCCTACGAGCAGTACTTC
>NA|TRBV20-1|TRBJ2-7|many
CSASGKHYEQYF
TGCAGTGCTAGCGGGAAACACTACGAGCAGTACTTC
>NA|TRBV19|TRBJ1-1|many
CASSPRNTEAFF
TGTGCCAGTTCGCCCAGGAACACTGAAGCTTTCTTC